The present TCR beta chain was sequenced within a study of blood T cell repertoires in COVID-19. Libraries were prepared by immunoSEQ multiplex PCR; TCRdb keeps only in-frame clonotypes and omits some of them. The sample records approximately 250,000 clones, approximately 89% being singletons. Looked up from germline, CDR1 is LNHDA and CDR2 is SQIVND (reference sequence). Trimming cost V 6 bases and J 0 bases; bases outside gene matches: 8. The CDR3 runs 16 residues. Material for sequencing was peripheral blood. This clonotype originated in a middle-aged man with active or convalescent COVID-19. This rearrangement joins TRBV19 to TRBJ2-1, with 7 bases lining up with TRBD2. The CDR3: CASRPWERDSYNEQFF. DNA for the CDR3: TGTGCCAGTAGACCATGGGAGCGGGACTCCTACAATGAGCAGTTCTTC.